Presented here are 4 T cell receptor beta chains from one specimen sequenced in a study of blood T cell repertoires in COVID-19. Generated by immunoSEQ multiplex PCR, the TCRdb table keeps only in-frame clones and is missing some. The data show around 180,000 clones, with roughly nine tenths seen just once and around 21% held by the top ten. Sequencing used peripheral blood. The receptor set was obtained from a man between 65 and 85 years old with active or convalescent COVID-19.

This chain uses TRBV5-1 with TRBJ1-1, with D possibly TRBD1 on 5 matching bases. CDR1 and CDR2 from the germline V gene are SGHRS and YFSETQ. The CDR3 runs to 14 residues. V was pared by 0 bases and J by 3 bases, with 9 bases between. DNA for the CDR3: TGCGCCAGCAGCTTGGCCGGGGGAGACACTGAAGCTTTCTTT. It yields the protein CASSLAGGDTEAFF.

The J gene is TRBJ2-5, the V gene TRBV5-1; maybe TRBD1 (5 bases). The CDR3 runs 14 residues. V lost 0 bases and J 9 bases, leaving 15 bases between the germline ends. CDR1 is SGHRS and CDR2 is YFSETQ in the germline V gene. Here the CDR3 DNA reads TGCGCCAGCAGCTTGGGGATAGGGGAAACGGCCCAGTACTTC. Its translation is CASSLGIGETAQYF.

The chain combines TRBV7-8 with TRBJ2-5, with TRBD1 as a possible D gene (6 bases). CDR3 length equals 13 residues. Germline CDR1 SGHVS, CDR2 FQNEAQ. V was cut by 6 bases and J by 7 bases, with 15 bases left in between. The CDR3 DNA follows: TGTGCCAGCAGAAGGACAGTCTCAGGGACCCAGTACTTC. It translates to CASRRTVSGTQYF.

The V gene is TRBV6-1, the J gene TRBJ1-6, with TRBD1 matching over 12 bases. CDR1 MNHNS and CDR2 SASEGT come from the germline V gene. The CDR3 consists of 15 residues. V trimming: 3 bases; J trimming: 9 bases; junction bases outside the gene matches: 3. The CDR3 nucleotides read TGTGCCAGCAGTGACGGGGACAGGGGGCCTTCACCCCTCCACTTT. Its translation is CASSDGDRGPSPLHF.